This TCR beta chain was retrieved from a study of blood T cell repertoires in COVID-19. The germline V gene has CDR1 SGHNT and CDR2 YYREEE (reference sequence). V lost 3 bases, J lost 4 bases, and 5 bases stayed unmatched. The CDR3 totals 14 residues. TCRdb's table, derived via immunoSEQ multiplex PCR, lists solely in-frame clones and lacks some. The repertoire includes more than 150,000 clones, roughly 82% of them detected once, and 5.2% sits in the top ten. This sequence was found in a woman under 40 with acute or convalescent COVID-19. The chain combines TRBV5-4 with TRBJ2-3; 7 bases agree with TRBD2. Sequencing was carried out using peripheral blood. CDR3 in DNA: TGTGCCAGCAGCTGGGGGGGAACGGCAGATACGCAGTATTTT. This translates into CASSWGGTADTQYF.